This TCR beta chain stems from a study of blood T cells in healthy people across ages. At least ten counts were recorded for this clonotype. Peripheral blood, 9.5 to 10 milliliters per donor, was collected. Alongside a J-beta primer mix, a sample-barcoded 5' primer served in a second PCR lasting about 7 to 11 cycles. Each cDNA molecule received a tag from a template-switch adaptor that had 12 random nucleotides. TCRdb independently ran MiXCR on the 5' RACE reads; one entry per CDR3 protein. Among about 1.6 million distinct CDR3 sequences listed, roughly 32% were seen once. The CDR3 totals 12 residues. V lost 5 bases to trimming and J lost 2 bases, with 9 bases between them. Germline-derived CDR1 and CDR2 are GTSNPN and SVGIG (reference sequence).

The chain uses TRBV30 and TRBJ1-2, with D uncertain. The TCR was taken from a woman in her twenties or thirties in good health. Input material: blood. CDR3: CAWGGFNYGYTF. DNA of the CDR3: TGTGCCTGGGGCGGATTCAACTATGGCTACACCTTC.